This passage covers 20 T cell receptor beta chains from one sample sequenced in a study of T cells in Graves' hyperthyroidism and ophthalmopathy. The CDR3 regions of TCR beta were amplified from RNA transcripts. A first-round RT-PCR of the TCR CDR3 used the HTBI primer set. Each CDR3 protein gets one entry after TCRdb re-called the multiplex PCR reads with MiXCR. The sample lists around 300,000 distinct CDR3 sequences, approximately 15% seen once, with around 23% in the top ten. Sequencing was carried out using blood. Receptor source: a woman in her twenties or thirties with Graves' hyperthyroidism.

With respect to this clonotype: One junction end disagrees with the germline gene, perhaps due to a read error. The CDR3 sequence: CASSPRRANTGELFF. The CDR3, as DNA: TGTGCTAGCAGCCCCCGCAGGGCGAACACCGGGGAGCTGTTTTTT. The chain joins TRBV7-7 to TRBJ2-2; D might be TRBD1 (5 bases). The V gene's germline CDR1 is SSHAT and CDR2 FNYEAQ (reference sequence). The CDR3 is made up of 15 amino acids.

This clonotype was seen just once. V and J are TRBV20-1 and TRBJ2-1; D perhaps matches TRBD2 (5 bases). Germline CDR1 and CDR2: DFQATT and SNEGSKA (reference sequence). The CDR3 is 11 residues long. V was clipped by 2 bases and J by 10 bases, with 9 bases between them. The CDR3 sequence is CSARLALEQFF. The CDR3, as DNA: TGCAGTGCTAGACTAGCTTTAGAGCAGTTCTTC.

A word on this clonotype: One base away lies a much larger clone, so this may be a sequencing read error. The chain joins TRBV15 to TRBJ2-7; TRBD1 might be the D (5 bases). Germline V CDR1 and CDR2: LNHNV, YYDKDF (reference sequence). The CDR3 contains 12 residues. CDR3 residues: CVTSLQESEQYF. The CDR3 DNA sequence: TGTGTCACCAGCTTACAGGAGAGCGAGCAGTACTTC.

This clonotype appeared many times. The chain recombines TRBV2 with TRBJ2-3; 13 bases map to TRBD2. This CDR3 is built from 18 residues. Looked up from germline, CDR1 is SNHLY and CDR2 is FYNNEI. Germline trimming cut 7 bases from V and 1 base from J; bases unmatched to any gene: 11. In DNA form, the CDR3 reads TGTGCCAGCACCACTTACATAGGACTAGCGGGAGGCACAGATACGCAGTATTTT. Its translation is CASTTYIGLAGGTDTQYF.

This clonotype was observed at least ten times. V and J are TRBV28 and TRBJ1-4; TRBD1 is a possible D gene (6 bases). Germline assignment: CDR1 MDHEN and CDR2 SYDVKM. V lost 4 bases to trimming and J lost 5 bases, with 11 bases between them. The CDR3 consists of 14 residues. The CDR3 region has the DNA TGTGCCAGCAGTTATCGAGGGGGGAATGAAAAACTGTTTTTT. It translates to CASSYRGGNEKLFF.

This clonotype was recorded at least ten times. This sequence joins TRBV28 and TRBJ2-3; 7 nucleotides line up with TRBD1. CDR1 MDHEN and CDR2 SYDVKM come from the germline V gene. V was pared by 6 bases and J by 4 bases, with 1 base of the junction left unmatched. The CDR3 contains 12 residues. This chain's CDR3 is CASSTGADTQYF. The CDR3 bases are TGTGCCAGCAGCACAGGGGCAGATACGCAGTATTTT.

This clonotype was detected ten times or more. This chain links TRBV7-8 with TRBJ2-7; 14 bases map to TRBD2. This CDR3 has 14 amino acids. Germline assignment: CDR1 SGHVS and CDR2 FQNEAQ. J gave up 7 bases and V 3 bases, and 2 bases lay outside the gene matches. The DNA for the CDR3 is TGTGCCAGCAGCTTCGGGACTAGCGGGAGAGAGCAGTACTTC. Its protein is CASSFGTSGREQYF.

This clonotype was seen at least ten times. In DNA, the CDR3 is TGTGCCAGTACTACTCTGGGACTAGGTCTAGGGGAGCAGTTCTTC. Translated: CASTTLGLGLGEQFF. This chain connects TRBV19 to TRBJ2-1; 8 nucleotides agree with TRBD2. J lost 10 bases, V lost 7 bases, and 15 bases had no gene match. Germline V lookup: CDR1 LNHDA, CDR2 SQIVND (reference sequence). The CDR3 runs to 15 residues.

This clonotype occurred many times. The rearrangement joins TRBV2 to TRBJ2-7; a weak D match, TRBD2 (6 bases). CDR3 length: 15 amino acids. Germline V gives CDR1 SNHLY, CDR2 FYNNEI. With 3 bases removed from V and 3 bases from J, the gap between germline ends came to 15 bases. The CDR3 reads CASSDILAGDYEQYF. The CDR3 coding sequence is TGTGCCAGCAGTGATATACTAGCCGGAGACTACGAGCAGTACTTC.

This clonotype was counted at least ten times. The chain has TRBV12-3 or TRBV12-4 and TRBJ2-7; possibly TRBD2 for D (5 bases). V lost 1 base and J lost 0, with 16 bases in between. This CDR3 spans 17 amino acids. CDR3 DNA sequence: TGTGCCAGCAGTTTAGGATCACGGCGGGCGAGCTCCTACGAGCAGTACTTC. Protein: CASSLGSRRASSYEQYF.

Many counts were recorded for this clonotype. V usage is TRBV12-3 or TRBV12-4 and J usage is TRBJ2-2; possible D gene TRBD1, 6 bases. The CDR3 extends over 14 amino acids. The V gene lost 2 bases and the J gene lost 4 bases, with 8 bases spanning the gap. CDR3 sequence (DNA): TGTGCCAGCAGTTTAAGGGGGACCACCGGGGAGCTGTTTTTT. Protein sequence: CASSLRGTTGELFF.

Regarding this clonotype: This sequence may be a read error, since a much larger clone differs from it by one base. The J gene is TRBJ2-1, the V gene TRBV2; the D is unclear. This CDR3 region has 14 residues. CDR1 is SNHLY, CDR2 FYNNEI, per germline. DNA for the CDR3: TGTGCCGGCAGTGAAACCGGTGCCAGGAATGAGCAGTTCTTC. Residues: CAGSETGARNEQFF.

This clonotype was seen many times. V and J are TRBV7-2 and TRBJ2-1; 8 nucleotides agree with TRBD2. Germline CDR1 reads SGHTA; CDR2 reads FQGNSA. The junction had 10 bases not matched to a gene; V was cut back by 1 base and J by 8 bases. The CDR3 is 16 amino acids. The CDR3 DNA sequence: TGTGCCAGCAGCTTAGGACCCGGGAGGGTCGAGGATGAGCAGTTCTTC. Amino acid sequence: CASSLGPGRVEDEQFF.

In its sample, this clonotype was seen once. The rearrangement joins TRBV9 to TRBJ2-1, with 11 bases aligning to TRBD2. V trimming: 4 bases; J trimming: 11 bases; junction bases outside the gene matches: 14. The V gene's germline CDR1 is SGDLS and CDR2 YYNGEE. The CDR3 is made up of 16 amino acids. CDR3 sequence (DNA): TGTGCCAGCAGCCCCCGACTAGCGGGGATACGGGGTCAGCAGTTCTTC. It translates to CASSPRLAGIRGQQFF.

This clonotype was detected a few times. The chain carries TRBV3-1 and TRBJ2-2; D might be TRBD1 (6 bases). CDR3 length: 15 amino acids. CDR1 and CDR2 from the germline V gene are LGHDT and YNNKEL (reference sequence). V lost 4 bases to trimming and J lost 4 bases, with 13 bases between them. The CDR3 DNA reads TGTGCCAGCAGCCCCTACTTACAGGGCACCGGGGAGCTGTTTTTT. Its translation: CASSPYLQGTGELFF.

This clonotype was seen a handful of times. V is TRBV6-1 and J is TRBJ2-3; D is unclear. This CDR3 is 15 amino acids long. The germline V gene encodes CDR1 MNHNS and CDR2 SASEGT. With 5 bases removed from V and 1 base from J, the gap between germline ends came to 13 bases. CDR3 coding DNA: TGTGCCAGCAGTAAACCCCGCTCTGGCACAGATACGCAGTATTTT. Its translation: CASSKPRSGTDTQYF.

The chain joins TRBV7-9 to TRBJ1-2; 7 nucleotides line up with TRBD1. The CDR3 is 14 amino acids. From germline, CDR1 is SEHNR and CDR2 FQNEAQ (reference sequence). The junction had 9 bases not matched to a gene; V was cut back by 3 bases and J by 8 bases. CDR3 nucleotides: TGTGCCAGCAGCTTGGACAGGCGTTCGGGCGGCTACACCTTC. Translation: CASSLDRRSGGYTF.

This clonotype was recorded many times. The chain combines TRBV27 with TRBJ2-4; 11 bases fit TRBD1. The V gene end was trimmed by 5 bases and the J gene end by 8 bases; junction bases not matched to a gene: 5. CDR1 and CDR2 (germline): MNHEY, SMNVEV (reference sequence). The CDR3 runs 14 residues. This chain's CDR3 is CASSPRDRGDIQYF. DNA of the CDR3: TGTGCCAGCAGTCCCCGGGACAGGGGGGACATTCAGTACTTC.

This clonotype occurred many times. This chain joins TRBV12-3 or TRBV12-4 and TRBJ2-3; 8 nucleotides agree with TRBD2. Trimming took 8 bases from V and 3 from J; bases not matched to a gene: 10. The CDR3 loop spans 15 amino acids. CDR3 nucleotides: TGTGCCAGCGGGATATCGGGAGGGCCTACAGATACGCAGTATTTT. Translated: CASGISGGPTDTQYF.

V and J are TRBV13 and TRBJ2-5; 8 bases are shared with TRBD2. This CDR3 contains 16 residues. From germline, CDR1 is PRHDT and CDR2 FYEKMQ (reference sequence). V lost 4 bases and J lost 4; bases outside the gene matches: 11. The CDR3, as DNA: TGTGCCAGCAGCTCAGAGGCGGGACTAGAGGGAGAGACCCAGTACTTC. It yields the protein CASSSEAGLEGETQYF.